The 24 T cell receptor beta chains below all came from one sample that was sequenced in a study of T cell changes during pregnancy in multiple sclerosis. Repertoires were generated with immunoSEQ multiplex PCR, while TCRdb's copy carries only in-frame clones and drops some. The data contain approximately 44,000 clones, roughly nine tenths of them singletons. The sample in question was CD4+ T cells from peripheral blood mononuclear cells, obtained in the first trimester of pregnancy. Receptors were obtained from a female donor with multiple sclerosis, enrolled in a pregnancy study.

This clone was found once. The V gene is TRBV9, the J gene TRBJ1-3; weak D call: TRBD1 (6 bases). The germline V and J ends were trimmed by 3 bases and 2 bases, with 9 bases remaining between them. The CDR3 loop spans 14 amino acids. Per germline, CDR1 SGDLS and CDR2 YYNGEE. Here the CDR3 DNA reads TGTGCCAGCAGCGAGGACAGCACTGGAAACACCATATATTTT. Protein product: CASSEDSTGNTIYF.

This clone has only a few counts. The chain recombines TRBV27 with TRBJ1-1; D gene uncertain. The germline V gene has CDR1 MNHEY and CDR2 SMNVEV (reference sequence). The V gene lost 10 bases and the J gene lost 5 bases, with 11 bases spanning the gap. CDR3 length: 11 amino acids. The CDR3 loop reads CATKRGTEAFF. The CDR3 DNA reads TGTGCCACCAAGCGGGGTACTGAAGCTTTCTTT.

The V and J genes are TRBV7-2 and TRBJ2-5; TRBD2 matches 9 bases. Germline CDR1 reads SGHTA; CDR2 reads FQGNSA. V dropped 5 bases and J dropped 4; count of bases not matched to a gene: 8. This CDR3 spans 15 amino acids. The CDR3 here is CASSLDSGRAETQYF. CDR3 nucleotide sequence: TGTGCCAGCAGCCTGGATAGCGGGAGAGCAGAGACCCAGTACTTC.

This chain links TRBV7-9 with TRBJ1-5; 8 bases are shared with TRBD1. CDR1 and CDR2 from the germline V gene are SEHNR and FQNEAQ (reference sequence). Trimming cost V 0 bases and J 6 bases; bases outside gene matches: 10. The CDR3 covers 17 residues. The CDR3 protein is CASSLAAGQAPGQPQHF. CDR3 bases: TGTGCCAGCAGCTTAGCGGCGGGACAGGCCCCCGGTCAGCCCCAGCATTTT.

V gene TRBV5-4 combines with J gene TRBJ2-5, with 8 bases lining up with TRBD1. The V segment lost 1 base and the J segment 2 bases; nucleotides outside the gene matches: 4. Germline CDR1 is SGHNT and CDR2 is YYREEE (reference sequence). CDR3 length: 15 residues. CDR3 sequence (DNA): TGTGCCAGCAGCTTGCCCGACAGGGGTCAAGAGACCCAGTACTTC. It is translated as CASSLPDRGQETQYF.

This chain uses TRBV18 with TRBJ1-1, with D perhaps matching TRBD1 (6 bases). In germline, CDR1 is KGHSH, CDR2 LQKENI. Between the trimmed V and J ends, which lost 2 bases and 7 bases, there was a span of 14 bases. CDR3 length: 14 amino acids. The CDR3: CASSPSGGRVEAFF. CDR3 nucleotides: TGTGCCAGCTCACCATCCGGGGGGCGCGTTGAAGCTTTCTTT.

The chain uses TRBV14 and TRBJ2-1, with 8 bases that match TRBD2. Germline trimming cut 2 bases from V and 4 bases from J; bases unmatched to any gene: 4. The CDR3 has 15 amino acids. Germline V gene data show CDR1 as SGHDN and CDR2 as FVKESK. The CDR3 DNA is TGTGCCAGCAGCCAAATCACTAGCGGATACAATGAGCAGTTCTTC. This encodes CASSQITSGYNEQFF.

The V call is TRBV7-9, the J call TRBJ2-3; 10 bases fit TRBD2. Germline values: CDR1 SEHNR, CDR2 FQNEAQ (reference sequence). V shed 5 bases, J shed 0 bases, and the junction held 14 bases outside the gene matches. The CDR3 is 19 residues long. CDR3 in amino acids: CASSRPKLGLAESTDTQYF. CDR3 nucleotide sequence: TGTGCCAGCAGCCGACCCAAATTAGGACTAGCGGAGAGCACAGATACGCAGTATTTT.

This clone was observed a single time. This chain uses TRBV12-2 with TRBJ2-1; the table's D call of TRBD1 was not tested on the DNA. TRBV12-2 is tagged as a pseudogene. The CDR3 has 17 residues. The CDR3 loop reads CASRLANRARSYNEQFF. Here the CDR3 DNA reads TGTGCAAGTCGCTTAGCAAACAGGGCGAGATCCTACAATGAGCAGTTCTTC.

The chain employs TRBV25-1 and TRBJ2-2; TRBD1 matches at 8 bases. Losses at the gene ends were 6 bases for V and 5 bases for J; bases not matched to a gene: 5. The length of the CDR3 is 14 residues. Germline V gives CDR1 MGHDK, CDR2 SYGVNS. The CDR3 DNA sequence: TGTGCCAGCAGAGGACAGGGAAATACCGGGGAGCTGTTTTTT. This codes for CASRGQGNTGELFF.

V gene TRBV11-2 combines with J gene TRBJ1-1; a weak D match, TRBD1 (5 bases). The length of the CDR3 is 15 residues. Per the germline V gene, CDR1 is SGHAT and CDR2 is FQNNGV. Trimming removed 0 bases at V and 5 bases at J, with 13 bases between. In DNA form, the CDR3 reads TGTGCCAGCAGCTTAGATCCAGGGAAGATGACTGAAGCTTTCTTT. Encoded protein: CASSLDPGKMTEAFF.

CDR3 sequence reads: CATSRERSGSYNEQFF. The CDR3 coding sequence is TGTGCCACCAGCAGAGAGCGGAGTGGCTCCTACAATGAGCAGTTCTTC. V gene TRBV15 combines with J gene TRBJ2-1; D remains ambiguous. Germline CDR1 is LNHNV and CDR2 is YYDKDF (reference sequence). CDR3 length: 16 residues. Trimming removed 0 bases from V and 0 bases from J, with 9 bases in between.

V and J are TRBV12-5 and TRBJ2-3, with 9 bases that match TRBD2. V gave up 9 bases and J gave up 4 bases; unmatched junction bases: 8. The V gene's germline CDR1 is LGHNT and CDR2 FRNRAP. The CDR3 consists of 14 residues. The CDR3 is CASAISGSADTQYF. The CDR3 DNA reads TGTGCTAGCGCTATTAGCGGGAGTGCAGATACGCAGTATTTT.

The rearrangement links TRBV4-2 to TRBJ2-7, with a tentative D call TRBD2 (5 bases). Trimming pared 4 bases from V and 3 bases from J, leaving 16 bases between. This CDR3 is 15 amino acids long. Germline V gene lookup returns CDR1 LGHNA and CDR2 YNFKEQ. The CDR3 loop is CASSLDTAGIYEQYF. The DNA of the CDR3 is TGTGCCAGCAGCCTCGACACCGCCGGGATCTACGAGCAGTACTTC.

The J gene is TRBJ2-7, the V gene TRBV6-6; 7 positions match TRBD2. V shed 6 bases, J shed 10 bases, and the junction held 15 bases outside the gene matches. The CDR3 covers 14 residues. Germline-derived CDR1 and CDR2 are MNHNY and SVGAGI (reference sequence). The CDR3 DNA reads as TGTGCCAGCAGGCAGCGGGACTCCTCTACGAAACAGTACTTC. This encodes CASRQRDSSTKQYF.

The chain carries TRBV5-6 and TRBJ1-5, with unresolved D. Trimming took 4 bases from V and 1 from J, leaving 24 bases between them. The germline V gene has CDR1 SGHDT and CDR2 YYEEEE. The CDR3 sequence is 19 residues long. The CDR3 DNA reads TGTGCCAGCAGCCCGGCCTACAATACTAAGTATTGGAGCAATCAGCCCCAGCATTTT. Translation: CASSPAYNTKYWSNQPQHF.

The V and J genes are TRBV2 and TRBJ1-1; no definite D call. V shed 4 bases and J shed 0 bases, with 12 bases lying between them. From germline, CDR1 is SNHLY and CDR2 FYNNEI. This CDR3 has 15 amino acids. The CDR3 loop is CASSVTEPMNTEAFF. As DNA, the CDR3 is TGTGCCAGCAGTGTCACAGAACCTATGAACACTGAAGCTTTCTTT. Based on the CDR3 plus reference TRBV2 and TRBJ1-1, the full variable domain is EPEVTQTPSHQVTQMGQEVILRCVPISNHLYFYWYRQILGQKVEFLVSFYNNEISEKSEIFDDQFSVERPDGSNFTLKIRSTKLEDSAMYFCASSVTEPMNTEAFFGQGTRLTVV.

This chain joins TRBV18 and TRBJ2-2, with a tentative D call TRBD2 (6 bases). Looked up from germline, CDR1 is KGHSH and CDR2 is LQKENI. The ends were cut back, 3 bases at V and 4 bases at J, with 9 bases in the middle. The CDR3 covers 14 residues. The CDR3 here is CASSPLASTGELFF. As DNA, the CDR3 is TGTGCCAGCTCACCTCTAGCGTCCACCGGGGAGCTGTTTTTT.

The gene calls are TRBV5-4 and TRBJ2-5; possible D gene TRBD2, 5 bases. The CDR3 is 14 amino acids. The germline V gene encodes CDR1 SGHNT and CDR2 YYREEE (reference sequence). Trimming cost V 1 base and J 3 bases, with 10 bases left between them. This CDR3 reads CASSLTGIKETQYF. CDR3 in DNA: TGTGCCAGCAGCTTGACGGGAATCAAAGAGACCCAGTACTTC.

The chain is built from TRBV6-6 and TRBJ1-2; D unresolved. The CDR3 contains 13 residues. V was trimmed by 4 bases and J by 2 bases, leaving 8 bases between them. Germline V gives CDR1 MNHNY, CDR2 SVGAGI (reference sequence). For the CDR3, the DNA is TGTGCCAGCAGTTCCACAGCAAACTATGGCTACACCTTC. Protein product: CASSSTANYGYTF.

The chain couples TRBV4-1 to TRBJ2-7; D might be TRBD2 (6 bases). CDR3 size: 14 residues. Germline lookup yields CDR1 MGHRA and CDR2 YSYEKL. The V end was cut by 1 base, the J end by 0 bases, with 7 bases between. DNA for the CDR3: TGCGCCAGCAGCCAAGGGGACTTCTCCTACGAGCAGTACTTC. Its protein is CASSQGDFSYEQYF.

This chain links TRBV28 with TRBJ2-7; 7 nucleotides agree with TRBD2. The V gene end was trimmed by 8 bases and the J gene end by 2 bases; junction bases not matched to a gene: 6. In germline, CDR1 is MDHEN, CDR2 SYDVKM. The CDR3 length is 13 residues. The CDR3 DNA reads TGTGCCAGCCTTAGTGGGAGGGCCTACGAGCAGTACTTC. Its protein is CASLSGRAYEQYF. The variable domain in full, completed from reference TRBV28 and TRBJ2-7, reads DVKVTQSSRYLVKRTGEKVFLECVQDMDHENMFWYRQDPGLGLRLIYFSYDVKMKEKGDIPEGYSVSREKKERFSLILESASTNQTSMYLCASLSGRAYEQYFGPGTRLTVT.

The chain carries TRBV4-2 and TRBJ2-3; 8 bases agree with TRBD2. The CDR3 has 18 residues. V shed 4 bases, J shed 4 bases, and the junction held 16 bases outside the gene matches. Per germline, CDR1 LGHNA and CDR2 YNFKEQ. The CDR3 sequence: CASSLRPTSDMGPDTQYF. The CDR3 DNA follows: TGTGCCAGCAGCCTACGACCGACTAGCGACATGGGGCCAGATACGCAGTATTTT.

The chain uses TRBV28 and TRBJ1-5, with unresolved D. There are 16 residues in the CDR3. The V and J ends lost 2 bases and 6 bases respectively, with 17 bases between them. Germline loops: CDR1 MDHEN, CDR2 SYDVKM. CDR3 bases: TGTGCCAGCAGTTTAAGGCGGGCTATAAGGGCTCAGCCCCAGCATTTT. The encoded protein is CASSLRRAIRAQPQHF.